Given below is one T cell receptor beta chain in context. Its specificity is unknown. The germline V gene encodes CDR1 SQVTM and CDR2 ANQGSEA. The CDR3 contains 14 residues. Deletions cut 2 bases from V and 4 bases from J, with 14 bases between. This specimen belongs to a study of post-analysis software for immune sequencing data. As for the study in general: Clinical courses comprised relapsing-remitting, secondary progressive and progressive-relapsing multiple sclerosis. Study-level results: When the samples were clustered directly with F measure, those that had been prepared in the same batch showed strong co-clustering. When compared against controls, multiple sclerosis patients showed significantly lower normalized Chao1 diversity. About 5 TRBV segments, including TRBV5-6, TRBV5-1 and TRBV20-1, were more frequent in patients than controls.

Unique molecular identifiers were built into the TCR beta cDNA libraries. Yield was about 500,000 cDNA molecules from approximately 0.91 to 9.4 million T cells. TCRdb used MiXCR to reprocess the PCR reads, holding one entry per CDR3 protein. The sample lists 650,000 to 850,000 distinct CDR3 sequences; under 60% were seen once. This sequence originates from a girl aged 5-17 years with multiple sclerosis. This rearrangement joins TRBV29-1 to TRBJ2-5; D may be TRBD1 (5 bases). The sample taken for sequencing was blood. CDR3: CSVEPARVGETQYF. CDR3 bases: TGCAGCGTTGAACCGGCCAGGGTAGGAGAGACCCAGTACTTC.